Below, 5 T cell receptor beta chains from the same sample are listed, as sequenced in a study of response to subunit inactivated influenza vaccine. TCRdb re-called the RT-PCR reads with MiXCR, one entry per CDR3 protein. The sample consists of about 540,000 distinct CDR3 sequences, 13% to 15% of them appearing once. Sequencing used PBMCs from blood, obtained about 12 days after vaccination. These receptor sequences come from a man aged 50-59 years who received an inactivated influenza vaccine.

The rearrangement links TRBV5-1 to TRBJ1-1; 10 nucleotides align to TRBD1. This CDR3 spans 15 amino acids. Germline V CDR1 and CDR2: SGHRS, YFSETQ. The trim removed 2 bases at V and 5 bases at J, leaving 6 bases unmatched. The CDR3 protein is CASSFGTGARTEAFF. In nucleotides, the CDR3 is TGCGCCAGCAGCTTTGGGACAGGGGCGAGGACTGAAGCTTTCTTT.

This clonotype has at least ten counts. V and J are TRBV12-3 or TRBV12-4 and TRBJ1-5; 7 bases align to TRBD1. The CDR3 is made up of 15 amino acids. The ends lost 5 bases at V and 0 bases at J; junction bases unmatched: 4. CDR3 nucleotide sequence: TGTGCCAGCAGTCGACAGGGCAATAGCAATCAGCCCCAGCATTTT. It codes for CASSRQGNSNQPQHF.

DNA of the CDR3: TGTGCCAGCAGTTCTCGTACCCTGGACAGGGCGGGTCAGCCCCAGCATTTT. Residues: CASSSRTLDRAGQPQHF. The chain uses TRBV12-3 or TRBV12-4 and TRBJ1-5; 8 bases agree with TRBD1. The CDR3 is made up of 17 amino acids. The V and J ends lost 4 bases and 6 bases, in that order; junction bases with no gene match: 14.

J is TRBJ2-4 and V is TRBV12-3 or TRBV12-4; a possible D gene is TRBD2 (5 bases). The CDR3 totals 13 residues. Trimming shortened V by 5 bases and J by 6 bases, and 11 bases separated the two germline ends. Written as DNA, the CDR3 is TGTGCCAGCAGTCCGGGGTCGGGAAACATTCAGTACTTC. Translating it yields CASSPGSGNIQYF.

As to this clonotype: The junction differs from germline at one of its ends, possibly a read error. This chain connects TRBV7-9 to TRBJ2-5; D not certain. The CDR3 spans 14 residues. CDR1 SEHNR and CDR2 FQNEAQ come from the germline V gene (reference sequence). DNA of the CDR3: TGTGCCAGCATCTTAGAAGGGTACCAAGAGACCCAGTACTTC. It codes for CASILEGYQETQYF.